This TCR beta chain originates from a study of T cell changes during pregnancy in multiple sclerosis. The germline V gene encodes CDR1 MNHNY and CDR2 SVGAGI (reference sequence). V was trimmed by 4 bases and J by 7 bases, leaving 16 bases between them. The CDR3 consists of 15 residues. Assay used: immunoSEQ multiplex PCR; TCRdb lists only in-frame clones, some missing. The sample lists fewer than 45,000 clones; approximately 90% were seen once. The V and J genes are TRBV6-6 and TRBJ1-4, with TRBD1 as a possible D gene (6 bases). The source of this sequence is a female donor in good health, enrolled as a control in a pregnancy study. The sequences come from CD8+ T cells from peripheral blood mononuclear cells, collected after pregnancy. This CDR3 reads CASSSRTDWSEKLFF. CDR3 coding DNA: TGTGCCAGCAGTTCCCGGACAGACTGGAGTGAAAAACTGTTTTTT.